The entry below gives a single T cell receptor beta chain sequence along with its context. Assay: immunoSEQ multiplex PCR; the TCRdb copy retains only in-frame clones and omits some. Altogether 60,000 to 75,000 clones are present, 88% being singletons, with the ten largest covering around 1.3%. The sample originates from a study of blood T cell repertoires in COVID-19. The sequenced sample was peripheral blood. The origin of this receptor is a human donor in a cohort sampled during active COVID-19.

CDR3: CASSSVGGNYGYTF. The CDR3 DNA reads as TGTGCCAGCAGCTCAGTGGGGGGGAACTATGGCTACACCTTC. J is TRBJ1-2 and V is TRBV11-3; a weak D match, TRBD1 (5 bases). Trimming shortened V by 4 bases and J by 2 bases, and 11 bases separated the two germline ends. This CDR3 is 14 amino acids long. CDR1 is SGHNT, CDR2 YENEEA, per germline.